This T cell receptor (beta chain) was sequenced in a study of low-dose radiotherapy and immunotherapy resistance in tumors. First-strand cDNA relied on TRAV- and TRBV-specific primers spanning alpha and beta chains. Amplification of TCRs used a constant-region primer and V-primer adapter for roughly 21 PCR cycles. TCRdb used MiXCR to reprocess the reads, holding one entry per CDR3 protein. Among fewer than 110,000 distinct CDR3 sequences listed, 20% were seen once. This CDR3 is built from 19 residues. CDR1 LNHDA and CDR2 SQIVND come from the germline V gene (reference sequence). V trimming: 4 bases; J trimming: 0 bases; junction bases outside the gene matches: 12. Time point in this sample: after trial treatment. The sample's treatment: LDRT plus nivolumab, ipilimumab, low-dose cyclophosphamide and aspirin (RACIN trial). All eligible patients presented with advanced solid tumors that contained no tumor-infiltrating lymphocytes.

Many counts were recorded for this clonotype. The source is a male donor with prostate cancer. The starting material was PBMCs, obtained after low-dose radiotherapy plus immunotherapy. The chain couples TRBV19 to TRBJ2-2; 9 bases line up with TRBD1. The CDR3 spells CASSTSVTGGGTNTGELFF. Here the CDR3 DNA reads TGTGCCAGTAGTACCTCCGTGACAGGGGGTGGGACGAACACCGGGGAGCTGTTTTTT.